Below, one TCR beta chain is given with its context. What it recognizes is unknown. TEMRA cells were FACS-enriched, unlike CD8+ and CD4+ T cells, which were negatively isolated. Germline loops: CDR1 SQVTM, CDR2 ANQGSEA. V gave up 5 bases and J gave up 11 bases, with 21 bases separating them. This CDR3 is 14 amino acids long. The RNA input was roughly 0.5 to 1 ug, and it was reverse transcribed with random hexamers. TCRdb reprocessed the immunoSEQ multiplex PCR reads with MiXCR, giving one entry per CDR3 protein. The sample lists approximately 74,000 distinct CDR3 sequences, 85% to 95% occurring once. This sample is part of a study of CD8 T cells in Susac syndrome. The study, taken as a whole, reports: Among active patients and in TEMRA cells, CD8+ clonal expansion in Susac reached its peak.

Sequencing was carried out using CD8+ T cells from PBMCs. The V gene is TRBV29-1, the J gene TRBJ1-4; possible D gene TRBD1, 6 bases. This TCR derives from a human donor with Susac syndrome. CDR3 sequence reads: CSVLLAQGGGKLFF. For the CDR3, the DNA is TGCAGCGTTCTCCTTGCCCAGGGAGGGGGGAAACTGTTTTTT.